This entry is about one TCR beta chain. Its antigen is still unknown. The sample holds no much larger clone one base away, and base qualities are not on file. This sample is drawn from a study of blood T cell repertoires in COVID-19 (TCRdb year 2020). Regarding the research as a whole: Samples from collaborators originated in the United States, Italy and Spain and spanned both the acute and convalescent phases of COVID-19. The sample metadata nearly always contained a de-identified subject ID, COVID-19 status, age in years and sex. Samples came from the ongoing ImmuneRACE study (first 160 participants) plus 1,254 subjects from 6 global collaborators. The dataset comprised deeply sampled blood TCRbeta repertoires from subjects exposed to, actively infected with, or recovered from COVID-19. Where available, HLA class I and class II types were taken from metadata supplied by the sample provider and were not determined by assay-based typing. The repertoires were released in a freely available public database meant as a resource for research on the immune response to SARS-CoV-2. The prospective study material was composed of cDNA or gDNA derived from T cells, B-cell-depleted T cells, or PBMCs.

TCRbeta CDR3 regions were amplified from genomic DNA by means of the immunoSEQ Assay, a bias-controlled multiplex PCR. The original pipeline was this. Nucleated cell counts per sample were estimated from amplification of reference gene primers within the assay. Sequence reads were collapsed and filtered to measure the absolute abundance of every unique TCRbeta CDR3 rearrangement. For each sample, productive Simpson clonality was calculated by taking the square root of Simpson's diversity index across productive rearrangements. What TCRdb holds here is the immuneACCESS table cut down to in-frame rearrangements. Part of the clones is not present; checked against another copy, under half of the missing clones reflect an unresolved V gene, and the others are unexplained. D and trimming were read from the DNA, whereas the V and J calls and clone size are those reported in that table. The sample data list 300,000 or so clones, and 80% to 90% of these were observed just once. Of the sample, approximately 3.3% falls within the top ten clones.

Reading from cysteine to phenylalanine, the CDR3 counts 14 amino acids. Solely the CDR3 DNA is kept, with 42 bases framed from the first base. V is clipped by 0 bases and J by 10 bases, and the sequence between their germline boundaries is 11 bases long. The germline V gene yields SGHRS for CDR1 and YFSETQ for CDR2. What the work shows at the level of the full study, not this receptor alone: Clinical and demographic metadata were provided uncurated, with the amount varying by source and participant.

Collaborating institutions collected whole blood in K2EDTA tubes following their own protocols. For TCRbeta analysis, collaborators shipped samples as frozen whole blood, isolated PBMCs, or DNA extracted from either of those sample types. The rearranged chain carries TRBV5-1 and TRBJ1-6, with TRBD1 tentatively as D gene (6 bases match). The sample was peripheral blood. This clonotype was sampled from a woman in her forties with acute or convalescent COVID-19. The CDR3 region reads CASSLGQVKSPLHF. The DNA is as follows: TGCGCCAGCAGCTTGGGACAGGTTAAGTCACCCCTCCACTTT.